Presented here are 28 T cell receptor beta chains from one specimen sequenced in a study of cytomegalovirus exposure and HLA in healthy donors. In the PCR, 60 Vbeta and 13 Jbeta primers were used. Sequenced by immunoSEQ multiplex PCR; TCRdb stores in-frame clones only, minus some. The sample includes over 200,000 clones, around 80% of them seen just once. Sequenced: PBMCs. Every receptor here comes from a male donor in good health and CMV-seronegative.

The V call is TRBV4-2, the J call TRBJ2-7, with TRBD2 as a possible D gene (5 bases). V was cut by 4 bases and J by 2 bases, with 9 bases left in between. The CDR3 extends over 13 amino acids. Germline V lookup: CDR1 LGHNA, CDR2 YNFKEQ. The CDR3 nucleotides read TGTGCCAGCAGCCGGGAGCAGGCCTACGAGCAGTACTTC. It is translated as CASSREQAYEQYF.

The chain combines TRBV19 with TRBJ2-7; D is ambiguous. Germline V gene lookup returns CDR1 LNHDA and CDR2 SQIVND (reference sequence). This CDR3 contains 17 residues. V lost 1 base to trimming and J lost 5 bases, with 21 bases between them. CDR3 loop: CASSIAGVAAIRDEQYF. The CDR3 DNA follows: TGTGCCAGTAGTATAGCTGGCGTGGCAGCCATTCGGGACGAGCAGTACTTC.

The chain has TRBV28 and TRBJ2-1, with D uncertain. This CDR3 contains 17 residues. The V end was cut by 5 bases, the J end by 5 bases, with 22 bases between. CDR1 and CDR2 from the germline V gene are MDHEN and SYDVKM. The DNA for the CDR3 is TGTGCCAGCAGTCCACCCATTGAGCGCCGGTGGGACAATGAGCAGTTCTTC. It encodes CASSPPIERRWDNEQFF.

The chain employs TRBV6-4 and TRBJ2-7; perhaps TRBD2 as D (5 bases). The CDR3 consists of 15 residues. Germline-derived CDR1 and CDR2 are MRHNA and SNTAGT. The V end lost 2 bases, the J end lost 2 bases, and 13 bases lay between the germline ends. The CDR3 is CASSDPRTAPYEQYF. CDR3 nucleotides: TGTGCCAGCAGTGACCCACGGACTGCACCCTACGAGCAGTACTTC.

The chain links TRBV7-6 to TRBJ2-2; 8 bases align to TRBD2. V shed 2 bases and J 5 bases; nucleotides not matched to a gene: 7. The CDR3 extends over 16 amino acids. In germline, CDR1 is SGHVS, CDR2 FNYEAQ. The CDR3 here is CASSLSSGGGTGELFF. The CDR3 DNA is TGTGCCAGCAGCTTATCCTCGGGAGGGGGGACCGGGGAGCTGTTTTTT.

The rearrangement joins TRBV19 to TRBJ2-7, with 8 bases fitting TRBD2. CDR3 length equals 14 residues. With 4 bases clipped from V and 2 bases from J, the junction kept 4 bases outside the gene matches. Per the germline V gene, CDR1 is LNHDA and CDR2 is SQIVND (reference sequence). The CDR3 region has the DNA TGTGCCAGTAGTACGTCCGGGGGGGCCTACGAGCAGTACTTC. It translates to CASSTSGGAYEQYF. The full variable domain, rest sourced from reference TRBV19 and TRBJ2-7, is DGGITQSPKYLFRKEGQNVTLSCEQNLNHDAMYWYRQDPGQGLRLIYYSQIVNDFQKGDIAEGYSVSREKKESFPLTVTSAQKNPTAFYLCASSTSGGAYEQYFGPGTRLTVT.

The chain joins TRBV7-9 to TRBJ2-5; the D gene is possibly TRBD2 (7 bases). The CDR3 length is 16 residues. Deletions cut 1 base from V and 5 bases from J, with 17 bases between. CDR1 and CDR2 from the germline V gene are SEHNR and FQNEAQ (reference sequence). The CDR3 sequence is CASSLVGGGFRETQYF. The CDR3 region has the DNA TGTGCCAGCAGCTTAGTAGGGGGGGGATTCCGGGAGACCCAGTACTTC.

V usage is TRBV5-1 and J usage is TRBJ2-2; 13 bases match TRBD2. The junction had 6 bases not matched to a gene; V was cut back by 1 base and J by 0 bases. Germline CDR1 is SGHRS and CDR2 is YFSETQ. The CDR3 extends over 19 amino acids. In DNA form, the CDR3 reads TGCGCCAGCAGCTTGCCCCTCGGGACTAGCGGGACGAACACCGGGGAGCTGTTTTTT. This encodes CASSLPLGTSGTNTGELFF.

This clone came up a few times. The V gene is TRBV7-9, the J gene TRBJ2-1; 7 bases align to TRBD2. This CDR3 contains 13 residues. CDR1 and CDR2 (germline): SEHNR, FQNEAQ (reference sequence). The junction had 6 bases not matched to a gene; V was cut back by 8 bases and J by 5 bases. The CDR3 loop reads CASGLAVDNEQFF. The CDR3 bases are TGTGCCAGCGGTCTAGCGGTAGACAATGAGCAGTTCTTC.

The gene calls are TRBV7-3 and TRBJ2-7; weak D call: TRBD2 (5 bases). The ends were cut back, 5 bases at V and 7 bases at J, with 15 bases in the middle. The CDR3 is made up of 13 amino acids. Germline V CDR1 and CDR2: SGHTA, FQGTGA. CDR3 amino acids: CASSPEPWREQYF. The CDR3 DNA is TGTGCCAGCAGCCCCGAGCCTTGGAGGGAGCAGTACTTC.

The table lists this clone with a few counts. The V gene is TRBV19, the J gene TRBJ1-1, with D possibly being TRBD1 (5 bases). The CDR3 spans 13 residues. Germline-derived CDR1 and CDR2 are LNHDA and SQIVND (reference sequence). Between the trimmed V and J ends, which lost 6 bases and 4 bases, there was a span of 12 bases. The CDR3 bases are TGTGCCAGTAGGGGAGGGGTAAGCACTGAAGCTTTCTTT. It encodes CASRGGVSTEAFF.

This clone was observed a handful of times. This chain joins TRBV19 and TRBJ2-7, with a tentative D call TRBD2 (6 bases). Germline CDR1 reads LNHDA; CDR2 reads SQIVND (reference sequence). V lost 4 bases and J lost 3, with 16 bases in between. The CDR3 runs 15 residues. The CDR3 DNA reads as TGTGCCAGTAGTAAGGCTAGATCGGGAGTCTACGAGCAGTACTTC. Protein sequence: CASSKARSGVYEQYF.

The chain employs TRBV5-1 and TRBJ2-3; a weak D match, TRBD1 (6 bases). Between the trimmed V and J ends, which lost 0 bases and 2 bases, there was a span of 10 bases. The CDR3 extends over 15 amino acids. Looked up from germline, CDR1 is SGHRS and CDR2 is YFSETQ. The CDR3 region is CASSLEQGFTDTQYF. The CDR3 nucleotides are TGCGCCAGCAGCTTGGAACAGGGTTTCACAGATACGCAGTATTTT.

The chain uses TRBV28 and TRBJ2-7; TRBD2 agrees at 7 bases. The CDR3 extends over 15 amino acids. Germline loops: CDR1 MDHEN, CDR2 SYDVKM. Trimming cost V 2 bases and J 3 bases; bases outside gene matches: 7. Here the CDR3 reads CASSLTVGRRYEQYF. CDR3 DNA sequence: TGTGCCAGCAGTTTAACTGTCGGGAGGCGCTACGAGCAGTACTTC.

This chain uses TRBV7-8 with TRBJ1-2; D may be TRBD1 (6 bases). Trimming shortened V by 6 bases and J by 0 bases, and 11 bases separated the two germline ends. This CDR3 spans 14 amino acids. Per the germline V gene, CDR1 is SGHVS and CDR2 is FQNEAQ. The DNA for the CDR3 is TGTGCCAGCAGTTCCAGGGGTACTAACTATGGCTACACCTTC. Its translation: CASSSRGTNYGYTF.

The V call is TRBV6-1, the J call TRBJ2-3; 8 bases are a match to TRBD1. This CDR3 has 14 residues. Trimming removed 5 bases from V and 2 bases from J; junction bases left unmatched: 3. Germline V CDR1 and CDR2: MNHNS, SASEGT. The CDR3 nucleotides read TGTGCCAGCAGTCGGACAGGGCACACAGATACGCAGTATTTT. This sequence encodes CASSRTGHTDTQYF.

V is TRBV20-1 and J is TRBJ1-5; unclear D gene. Germline values: CDR1 DFQATT, CDR2 SNEGSKA (reference sequence). Trimming took off 0 bases at V and 12 bases at J, with 9 bases between the two ends. This CDR3 comprises 11 residues. The CDR3 loop is CSAREVAYQHF. The CDR3 DNA is TGCAGTGCTAGAGAAGTAGCCTACCAGCATTTT.

A few counts support this clone. The chain combines TRBV10-2 with TRBJ2-5; D is perhaps TRBD2 (5 bases). Germline V gene data show CDR1 as WSHSY and CDR2 as SAAADI. V was shortened by 3 bases and J by 2 bases, with 13 bases between the two germline ends. CDR3 length: 15 residues. The DNA for the CDR3 is TGCGCCAGCAGTGATATAAGGACTGTGCAAGAGACCCAGTACTTC. Its protein is CASSDIRTVQETQYF.

The chain joins TRBV7-2 to TRBJ2-7; TRBD2 matches at 9 bases. This CDR3 region has 14 residues. Germline lookup yields CDR1 SGHTA and CDR2 FQGNSA. The V gene end was trimmed by 2 bases and the J gene end by 2 bases; junction bases not matched to a gene: 1. The CDR3 bases are TGTGCCAGCAGCTTACTAGCGGGGACCTACGAGCAGTACTTC. Protein product: CASSLLAGTYEQYF.

Here the CDR3 reads CASSLLAGGSYEQYF. The CDR3 DNA reads TGTGCCAGCAGCCTATTAGCGGGAGGGTCCTACGAGCAGTACTTC. V gene TRBV7-3 combines with J gene TRBJ2-7; TRBD2 agrees at 11 bases. This CDR3 is 15 amino acids long. CDR1 SGHTA and CDR2 FQGTGA come from the germline V gene. V shed 5 bases and J 1 base; nucleotides not matched to a gene: 4.

This sequence joins TRBV6-1 and TRBJ2-7; 10 nucleotides align to TRBD1. V dropped 7 bases and J dropped 0; count of bases not matched to a gene: 3. There are 14 residues in the CDR3. From germline, CDR1 is MNHNS and CDR2 SASEGT. CDR3 sequence (DNA): TGTGCCAGCACCGGGACAGGGGACTCCTACGAGCAGTACTTC. Amino acid sequence: CASTGTGDSYEQYF.

CDR3 amino acids: CASSANRGTNEKLFF. CDR3 DNA: TGTGCCAGCAGTGCCAACCGGGGAACTAATGAAAAACTGTTTTTT. The rearrangement links TRBV2 to TRBJ1-4; D unclear. There are 15 residues in the CDR3. Looked up from germline, CDR1 is SNHLY and CDR2 is FYNNEI. The germline V and J ends were trimmed by 4 bases and 1 base, with 10 bases remaining between them.

This chain connects TRBV19 to TRBJ2-5; D is possibly TRBD2 (6 bases). Germline V gene sequence: CDR1 LNHDA, CDR2 SQIVND (reference sequence). The CDR3 runs 14 residues. The V end was cut by 4 bases, the J end by 3 bases, with 12 bases between. The chain's CDR3 is CASSTIAEEETQYF. The CDR3 DNA is TGTGCCAGTAGTACCATAGCGGAAGAAGAGACCCAGTACTTC.

The V call is TRBV6-4, the J call TRBJ2-1, with 10 bases aligning to TRBD2. The ends lost 7 bases at V and 7 bases at J; junction bases unmatched: 10. The CDR3 spans 15 residues. CDR1 and CDR2 (germline): MRHNA, SNTAGT. CDR3: CASTPLAGARNEQFF. CDR3 nucleotides: TGTGCCAGCACACCTCTAGCGGGAGCTCGGAATGAGCAGTTCTTC.

The rearrangement links TRBV5-8 to TRBJ2-7; TRBD1 is a possible D gene (5 bases). The CDR3 extends over 15 amino acids. The V end was cut by 2 bases, the J end by 2 bases, with 14 bases between. The germline gives CDR1 SGHTS, CDR2 YDEGEE. This CDR3 reads CASSFQGTSPYEQYF. The CDR3 DNA reads as TGTGCCAGCAGCTTCCAGGGTACAAGTCCCTACGAGCAGTACTTC.

CDR3 nucleotide sequence: TGTGCCAGCAGCTTAGCGATGTCTAGCGGGGAGCAGTTCTTC. Protein sequence: CASSLAMSSGEQFF. The genes are TRBV7-9 and TRBJ2-1; 8 bases are a match to TRBD2. The germline V gene encodes CDR1 SEHNR and CDR2 FQNEAQ (reference sequence). The CDR3 loop spans 14 amino acids. The ends lost 0 bases at V and 10 bases at J; junction bases unmatched: 5.

To note about this clone: Other DNA sequences in this specimen translate into the identical CDR3. In nucleotides, the CDR3 is TGTGCCAGCAGCCCGAGGACTAGCGGGATCGCCGGGGAGCTGTTTTTT. As protein: CASSPRTSGIAGELFF. This rearrangement joins TRBV9 to TRBJ2-2; 12 positions agree with TRBD2. Germline loops: CDR1 SGDLS, CDR2 YYNGEE. The junction had 7 bases not matched to a gene; V was cut back by 4 bases and J by 6 bases. There are 16 residues in the CDR3.

The table lists this clone with a count of one. The V gene is TRBV27, the J gene TRBJ2-2, with 7 bases fitting TRBD1. The CDR3 extends over 16 amino acids. V was pared by 3 bases and J by 0 bases, with 4 bases of the junction left unmatched. CDR1 MNHEY and CDR2 SMNVEV come from the germline V gene (reference sequence). CDR3: CASSFQGDPNTGELFF. DNA of the CDR3: TGTGCCAGCAGTTTCCAGGGGGATCCGAACACCGGGGAGCTGTTTTTT.